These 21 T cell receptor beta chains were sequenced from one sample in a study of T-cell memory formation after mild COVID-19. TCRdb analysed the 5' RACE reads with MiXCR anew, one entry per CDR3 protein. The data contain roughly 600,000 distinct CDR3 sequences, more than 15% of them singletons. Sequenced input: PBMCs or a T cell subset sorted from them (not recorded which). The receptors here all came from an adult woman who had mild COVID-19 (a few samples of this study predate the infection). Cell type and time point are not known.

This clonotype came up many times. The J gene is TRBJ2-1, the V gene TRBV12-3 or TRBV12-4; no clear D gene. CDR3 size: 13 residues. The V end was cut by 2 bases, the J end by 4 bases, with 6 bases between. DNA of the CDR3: TGTGCCAGCAGTTTAAGGTTGTACAATGAGCAGTTCTTC. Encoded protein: CASSLRLYNEQFF.

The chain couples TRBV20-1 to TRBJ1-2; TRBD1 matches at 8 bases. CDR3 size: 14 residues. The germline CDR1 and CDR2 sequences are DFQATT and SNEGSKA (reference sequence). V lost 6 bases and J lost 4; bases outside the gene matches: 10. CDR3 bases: TGCAGTGCGCTTGGACAGGGTGTTCGCTATGGCTACACCTTC. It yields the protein CSALGQGVRYGYTF.

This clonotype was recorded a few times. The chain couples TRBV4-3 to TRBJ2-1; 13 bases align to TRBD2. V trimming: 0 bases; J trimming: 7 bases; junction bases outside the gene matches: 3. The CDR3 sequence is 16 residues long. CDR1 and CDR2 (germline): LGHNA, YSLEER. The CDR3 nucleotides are TGCGCCAGCAGCCAAGATACGACTAGCGGGAGGAATGAGCAGTTCTTC. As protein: CASSQDTTSGRNEQFF.

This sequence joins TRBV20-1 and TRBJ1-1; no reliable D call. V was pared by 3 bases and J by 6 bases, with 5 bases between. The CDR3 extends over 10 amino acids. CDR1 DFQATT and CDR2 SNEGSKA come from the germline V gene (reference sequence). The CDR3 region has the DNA TGCAGTGCTAGTCTCTCTGAAGCTTTCTTT. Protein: CSASLSEAFF.

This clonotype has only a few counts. The CDR3 loop is CASSQGQGAAAFF. CDR3 DNA: TGCGCCAGCAGCCAGGGACAGGGGGCTGCAGCTTTCTTT. The chain carries TRBV4-3 and TRBJ1-1, with 12 bases lining up with TRBD1. From germline, CDR1 is LGHNA and CDR2 YSLEER. The junction had 3 bases not matched to a gene; V was cut back by 3 bases and J by 10 bases. The CDR3 extends over 13 amino acids.

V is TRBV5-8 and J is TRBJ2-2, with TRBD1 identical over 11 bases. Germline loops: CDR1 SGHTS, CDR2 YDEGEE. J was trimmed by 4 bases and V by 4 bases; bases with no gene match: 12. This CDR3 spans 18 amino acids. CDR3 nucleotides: TGTGCCAGCAGCCAGACCGGGACAGGGGGGAGTCGCACCGGGGAGCTGTTTTTT. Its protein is CASSQTGTGGSRTGELFF.

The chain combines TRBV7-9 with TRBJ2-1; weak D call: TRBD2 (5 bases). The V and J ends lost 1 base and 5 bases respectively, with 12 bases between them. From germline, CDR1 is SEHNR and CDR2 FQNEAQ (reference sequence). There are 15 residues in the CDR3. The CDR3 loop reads CASSLVIGLHNEQFF. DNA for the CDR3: TGTGCCAGCAGCTTAGTTATCGGACTTCACAATGAGCAGTTCTTC. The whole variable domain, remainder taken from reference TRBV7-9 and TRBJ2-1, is DTGVSQNPRHKITKRGQNVTFRCDPISEHNRLYWYRQTLGQGPEFLTYFQNEAQLEKSRLLSDRFSAERPKGSFSTLEIQRTEQGDSAMYLCASSLVIGLHNEQFFGPGTRLTVL.

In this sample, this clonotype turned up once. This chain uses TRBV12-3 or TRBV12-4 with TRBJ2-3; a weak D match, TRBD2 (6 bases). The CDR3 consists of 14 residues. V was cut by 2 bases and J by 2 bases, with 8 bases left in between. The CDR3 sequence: CASSLTGVTDTQYF. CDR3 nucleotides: TGTGCCAGCAGTTTAACGGGAGTCACAGATACGCAGTATTTT.

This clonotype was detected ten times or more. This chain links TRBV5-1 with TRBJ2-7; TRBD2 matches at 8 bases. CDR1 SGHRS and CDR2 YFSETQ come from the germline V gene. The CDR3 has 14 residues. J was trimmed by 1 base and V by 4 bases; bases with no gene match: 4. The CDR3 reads CASSAGTRSYEQYF. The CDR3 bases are TGCGCCAGCAGCGCCGGGACTAGGTCCTACGAGCAGTACTTC.

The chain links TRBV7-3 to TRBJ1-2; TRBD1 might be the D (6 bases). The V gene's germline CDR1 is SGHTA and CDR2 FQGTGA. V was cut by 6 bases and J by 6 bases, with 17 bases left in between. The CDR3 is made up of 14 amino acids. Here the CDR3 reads CASSSRPGDNGYTF. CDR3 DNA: TGTGCCAGCAGTTCCAGACCAGGGGACAATGGCTACACCTTC.

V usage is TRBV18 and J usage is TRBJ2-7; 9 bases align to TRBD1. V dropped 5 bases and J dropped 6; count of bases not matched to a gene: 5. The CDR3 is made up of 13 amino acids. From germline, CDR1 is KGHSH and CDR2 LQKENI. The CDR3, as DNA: TGTGCCAGCTCATTAAGGACAGGGGTCGAGCAGTACTTC. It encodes CASSLRTGVEQYF. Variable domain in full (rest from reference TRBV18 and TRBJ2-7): NAGVMQNPRHLVRRRGQEARLRCSPMKGHSHVYWYRQLPEEGLKFMVYLQKENIIDESGMPKERFSAEFPKEGPSILRIQQVVRGDSAAYFCASSLRTGVEQYFGPGTRLTVT.

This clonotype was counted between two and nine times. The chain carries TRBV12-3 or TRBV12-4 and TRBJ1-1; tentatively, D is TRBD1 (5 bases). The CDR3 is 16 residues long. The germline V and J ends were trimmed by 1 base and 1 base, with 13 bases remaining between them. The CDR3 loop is CASSLGGSPRNTEAFF. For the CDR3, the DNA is TGTGCCAGCAGTTTAGGGGGGTCCCCTCGGAACACTGAAGCTTTCTTT.

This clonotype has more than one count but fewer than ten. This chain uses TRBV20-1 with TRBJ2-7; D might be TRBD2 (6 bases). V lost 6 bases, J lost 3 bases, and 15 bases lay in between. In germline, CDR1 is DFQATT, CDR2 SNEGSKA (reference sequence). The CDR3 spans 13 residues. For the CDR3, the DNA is TGCAGTGCGAGTGGGGGACTGCTCTACGAGCAGTACTTC. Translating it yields CSASGGLLYEQYF.

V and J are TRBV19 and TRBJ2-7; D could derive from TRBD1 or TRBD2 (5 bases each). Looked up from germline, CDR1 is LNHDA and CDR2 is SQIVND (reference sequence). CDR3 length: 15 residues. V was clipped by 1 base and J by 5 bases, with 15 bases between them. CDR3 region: CASSIAGDPRDEQYF. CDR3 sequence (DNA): TGTGCCAGTAGTATAGCTGGGGACCCCCGGGACGAGCAGTACTTC.

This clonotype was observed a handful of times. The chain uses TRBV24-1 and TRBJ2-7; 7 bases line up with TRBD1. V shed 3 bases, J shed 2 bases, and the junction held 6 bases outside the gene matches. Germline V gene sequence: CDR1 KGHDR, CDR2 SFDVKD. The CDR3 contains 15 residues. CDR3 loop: CATSDPRDRPYEQYF. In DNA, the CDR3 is TGTGCCACCAGTGATCCACGGGACAGACCCTACGAGCAGTACTTC.

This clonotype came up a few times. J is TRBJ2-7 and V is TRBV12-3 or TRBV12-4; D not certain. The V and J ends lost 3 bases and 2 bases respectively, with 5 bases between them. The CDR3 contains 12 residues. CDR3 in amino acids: CASSFGPYEQYF. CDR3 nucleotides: TGTGCCAGCAGTTTCGGTCCCTACGAGCAGTACTTC.

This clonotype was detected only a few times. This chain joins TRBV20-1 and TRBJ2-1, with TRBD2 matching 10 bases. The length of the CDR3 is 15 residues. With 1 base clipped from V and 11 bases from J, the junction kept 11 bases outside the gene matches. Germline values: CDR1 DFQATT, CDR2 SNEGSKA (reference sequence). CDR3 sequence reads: CSARAILAGLSQQFF. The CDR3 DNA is TGCAGTGCTAGAGCTATACTAGCGGGACTTTCCCAGCAGTTCTTC.

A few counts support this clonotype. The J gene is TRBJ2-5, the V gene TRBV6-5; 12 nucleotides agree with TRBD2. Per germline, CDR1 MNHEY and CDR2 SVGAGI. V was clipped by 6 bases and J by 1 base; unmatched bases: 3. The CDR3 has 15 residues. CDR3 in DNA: TGTGCCAGCAGCCGACTAGCGGGGGTCCAAGAGACCCAGTACTTC. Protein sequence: CASSRLAGVQETQYF.

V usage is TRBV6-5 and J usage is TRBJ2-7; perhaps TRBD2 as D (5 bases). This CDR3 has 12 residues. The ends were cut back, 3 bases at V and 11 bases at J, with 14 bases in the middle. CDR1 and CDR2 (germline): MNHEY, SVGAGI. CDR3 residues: CASSYRSGSEYF. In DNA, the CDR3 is TGTGCCAGCAGTTATAGATCTGGGAGCGAGTACTTC.

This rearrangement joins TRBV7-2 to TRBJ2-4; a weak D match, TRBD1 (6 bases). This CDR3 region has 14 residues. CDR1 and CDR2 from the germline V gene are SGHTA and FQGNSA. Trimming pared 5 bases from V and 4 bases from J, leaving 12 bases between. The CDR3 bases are TGTGCCAGCAGCCCCGGACAGCAGAAAAACATTCAGTACTTC. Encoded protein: CASSPGQQKNIQYF.

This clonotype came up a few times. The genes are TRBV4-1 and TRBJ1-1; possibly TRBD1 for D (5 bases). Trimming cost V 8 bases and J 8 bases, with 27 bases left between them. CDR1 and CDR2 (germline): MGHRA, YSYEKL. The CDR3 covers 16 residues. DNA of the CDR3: TGCGCCAGCGGGGGTGTAGGGTTCCCGTCAATCAAAGAAGCTTTCTTT. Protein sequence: CASGGVGFPSIKEAFF.